This TCR beta chain was sequenced for a study of blood T cell repertoires in COVID-19. Study information: Acute-phase and convalescent COVID-19 samples originated in the United States, Italy and Spain. The analysed material was cDNA or gDNA that came from T cells, B-cell-depleted T cells, or PBMCs.

Those enrolled in Seattle joined during active infection and were followed longitudinally afterward. In the original analysis: Using reference gene primer amplification, nucleated cell counts were estimated. Using immunoSEQ multiplex PCR, the repertoire was profiled, and TCRdb retains in-frame clones only, with some absent. That table supplies the V and J calls and clone size; D and trimming were determined from the DNA. Of approximately 75,000 clones listed, around 80% are singletons. Trimming shortened V by 3 bases and J by 10 bases, and 13 bases separated the two germline ends. Germline assignment: CDR1 MNHEY and CDR2 SMNVEV (reference sequence). The CDR3 spans 13 residues.

This clonotype was sampled from a man aged 50 to 59 with COVID-19, enrolled during active disease. The rearrangement links TRBV27 to TRBJ2-1; TRBD2 might be the D (5 bases). The sample taken for sequencing was peripheral blood. The CDR3: CASSFKATKEQFF. DNA for the CDR3: TGTGCCAGCAGTTTCAAGGCGACTAAAGAGCAGTTCTTC.